This T cell receptor (beta chain) was identified during a study of memory CD4+ T cells and cytomegalovirus serostatus. The CDR3 is 14 amino acids. Germline CDR1 and CDR2: SQVTM and ANQGSEA. V was pared by 5 bases and J by 0 bases, with 13 bases between. Study-level results: Suggested: most of the CMV-linked TCR signature lies in CD4+ memory cells.

This clone is medium-sized in the sample. Its target is unknown. The method was immunoSEQ multiplex PCR; TCRdb's version includes in-frame clones alone and lacks a portion of them. This sample has tens of thousands of clones, with just under 80% found just once. Single viable CD3+CD4+CD8-CD45RO+ cells were sorted as the memory CD4+ T cells. This rearrangement joins TRBV29-1 to TRBJ1-1, with D possibly being TRBD1 (5 bases). What was sequenced was memory CD4+ T cells from blood. The receptor comes from an adult in good health and CMV-seronegative. The CDR3 DNA reads TGCAGCGTTCCGACAGCGGAGCTGAACACTGAAGCTTTCTTT. It encodes CSVPTAELNTEAFF.